This TCR beta chain was recorded in a study of shared clonotypes between healthy human individuals. Study-wide context: The plates for each donor numbered three CD4 naive, three CD4 memory, two CD8 naive and one CD8 memory.

CD4+ cells yielded CD45RA+ naive and CD45RA-negative memory subsets. Sorted-subset replicate PCRs used roughly 210 ng of genomic DNA. This amount corresponded to 30,000 to 35,000 T cell genomes. Generated by immunoSEQ multiplex PCR, the TCRdb table keeps only in-frame clones and is missing some. Here the sample spans roughly 1,500,000 clones, approximately 98% being singletons. The CDR3 spans 16 residues. From germline, CDR1 is SGHRS and CDR2 YFSETQ. The ends lost 4 bases at V and 3 bases at J; junction bases unmatched: 9. The sample comprised naive CD4+ T cells sorted from blood. Subset noted: CD45RA+ positively selected. The chain has TRBV5-1 and TRBJ1-4; 7 positions agree with TRBD1. The source of this sequence is a man younger than 40 in good health. The CDR3, as DNA: TGCGCCAGCAGCGCGGGCCTTAGGGGGCCTAATGAAAAACTGTTTTTT. Encoded protein: CASSAGLRGPNEKLFF.